This TCR beta chain was sequenced for a study of technical replicates of blood from a few donors. CDR3 length: 12 amino acids. Germline V gene sequence: CDR1 WSHSY, CDR2 SAAADI. Deletions cut 2 bases from V and 6 bases from J, with 8 bases between. Assay used: immunoSEQ multiplex PCR; TCRdb lists only in-frame clones, some missing. The sample includes 91,000 or so clones, about 95% of them seen just once. Sequencing used T cells isolated from PBMCs. The sequence was collected from a human donor in good health. This rearrangement joins TRBV10-2 to TRBJ2-7; no clear D. The CDR3 nucleotides are TGCGCCAGCAGTGAGGTCTCGTCCGAGCAGTACTTC. Its protein is CASSEVSSEQYF.